This TCR beta chain was captured by sequencing in a study of T cells in localized non-small cell lung cancer. General observations from the study: Higher adjacent-lung clonality was associated with shorter survival.

Comment on this clone: Its antigen remains unidentified.

The CDR3 contains 14 residues. V was trimmed by 2 bases and J by 2 bases, leaving 11 bases between them. Per the germline V gene, CDR1 is SGHRS and CDR2 is YFSETQ. TCRdb's copy holds only in-frame clones and misses some; the assay was immunoSEQ multiplex PCR. The table has 35,000 or so clones, around 85% seen once. The source material was peripheral blood, sampled before any cancer treatment. The chain is built from TRBV5-1 and TRBJ2-7, with a weak D call TRBD1 (6 bases). The origin of this receptor is a woman aged 35 to 70 with stage I lung adenocarcinoma. CDR3 sequence (DNA): TGCGCCAGCAGCTTTAACCCAGGGGCCTACGAGCAGTACTTC. It encodes CASSFNPGAYEQYF.